The present TCR beta chain was sequenced within a study of shared clonotypes between healthy human individuals. Study-wide findings and caveats: Generally, naive subsets (rather than memory subsets) showed larger estimated richness.

Regarding this clone: Its matching antigen is unknown.

Deep level was the assay's run setting. The assay was immunoSEQ multiplex PCR, and TCRdb's table has in-frame clones only and misses some. The table shows about 1 million clones, with approximately 76% occurring only once. The CDR3 consists of 11 residues. Germline V CDR1 and CDR2: SNHLY, FYNNEI. V was pared by 6 bases and J by 7 bases, with 9 bases between. Material for sequencing was memory CD4+ T cells sorted from blood. Sample subset: CD45RA-negative fraction. This receptor was obtained from a man in his late teens or twenties in good health. The rearrangement joins TRBV2 to TRBJ1-1; D gene uncertain. The CDR3 loop is CASSALLEAFF. The CDR3 DNA reads as TGTGCCAGCAGCGCCCTCCTTGAAGCTTTCTTT.